This T cell receptor (beta chain) was captured in a study of cytomegalovirus exposure and HLA in healthy donors (dated by TCRdb to about 2017). Broadly, across the study: A later analysis indicated that the 90 to 150 validation repertoires were generated on the platform also employed for the 650 to 850 repertoires of the first cohort. The study aimed to test whether signatures of past pathogen exposure could be identified by cataloging public T cell receptors. In addition to the first cohort of roughly 670 subjects, a separate validation cohort of 100 to 150 different subjects was used. To predict cytomegalovirus infection status, the study brought together high-throughput TCR immunosequencing, statistical association of individual TCRs with disease status, and machine learning.

Overall study results and their limits: In the study, some 160 TCR beta chains were listed as associated with cytomegalovirus. The classifier was reported to diagnose cytomegalovirus status with high specificity and sensitivity in both the original cohort and the validation cohort. A later analysis lacked HLA typing for the validation cohort, so it scored co-occurrence in that cohort across all 110 or so repertoires. A few of the identified cytomegalovirus-associated TCR beta chains were confirmed in vitro to be specific for cytomegalovirus antigens. Most TCR sequences were observed very rarely across donors, whereas some public TCRs were present in many individuals. It was suggested by the authors that the approach could potentially be generalized to other disease states and immunological phenotypes. Of the cluster scores, 85% to 95% were above 0 in a later analysis, which found that TCRs clustered in the first cohort also tended to co-occur in the 110 or so validation repertoires.

A word on this clone: The specificity of this receptor is unknown. Nothing much larger sits one base from this clone, and base qualities are not available.

The donors were included in the validation cohort of some 120 subjects, a group kept apart from the roughly 680-subject first cohort. From the cysteine through the phenylalanine, the CDR3 covers 14 amino acids. Only CDR3 DNA is held: 42 bases, read in frame from base 1. CDR1 and CDR2 (MDHEN, SYDVKM) derive from the germline V gene. Deletion took 3 bases off V and 11 bases off J, with a span of 17 bases between the germline ends. Preparation of the library involved the immunoSEQ multiplex PCR assay. Per the source publication's procedure: To diagnose cytomegalovirus status from the catalog of TCR beta chain sequences, a statistical classification framework was built. In TCRdb, the immuneACCESS table is reduced to in-frame sequences with V and J assigned. These tables do not hold every clone; where another copy was compared, an unresolved V gene accounts for under half, and the others remain unexplained. V, J and clone size reflect that table, while D and trimming were determined from the DNA. Here the sample has under 150,000 clones; around 88% occur a single time. The ten largest clones represent 7.9% of the sample.

The V and J genes are TRBV28 and TRBJ2-1, with the D gene uncertain. The clonotype was recovered from a woman between 18 and 29 years old in good health and CMV-seropositive. Sequencing was done on a sample of PBMCs. The CDR3: CASSFHSAPTKQFF. The bases read TGTGCCAGCAGTTTCCATTCCGCGCCCACCAAGCAGTTCTTC. Full variable domain (CDR3 extended with the reference TRBV28 and TRBJ2-1 proteins): DVKVTQSSRYLVKRTGEKVFLECVQDMDHENMFWYRQDPGLGLRLIYFSYDVKMKEKGDIPEGYSVSREKKERFSLILESASTNQTSMYLCASSFHSAPTKQFFGPGTRLTVL.